This T cell receptor (beta chain) was sequenced for a study of low-dose radiotherapy and immunotherapy resistance in tumors (dated by TCRdb to the early 2020s). Study-wide context: In Cohort 1, each fraction delivered 0.5 Gy every 2 weeks, and the prescribed total PTV dose was 6.5 Gy. Starting on cycle 1 day 1, patients took 300 mg of aspirin by mouth once daily for four cycles. Nivolumab was administered intravenously as a 240 mg flat dose every two weeks, and ipilimumab was administered intravenously at 1 mg/kg every six weeks. In Cohort 2, 1 Gy per fraction was delivered every two weeks, for a total of 13 Gy over 26 weeks. Eight patients were included in the translational analysis, namely three from the first dose cohort plus the first five from the second dose cohort. No randomization into treatment groups was done for the people taking part in the trial. Intravenous cyclophosphamide at 200 mg/m2 was administered every two weeks, one day ahead of each radiation and immunotherapy administration.

The time point label, as the study defines it: after trial treatment. The treatment or condition label corresponds to: LDRT plus nivolumab, ipilimumab, low-dose cyclophosphamide and aspirin (RACIN trial). The donors took part in RACIN, a single-arm, phase I, dose-escalation trial that combined nivolumab, ipilimumab, aspirin, low-dose cyclophosphamide and low-dose radiotherapy. Eligible patients had advanced, TIL-negative solid tumors. The CDR1 and CDR2 encoded by the germline V gene are SGHRS and YFSETQ. V and J are truncated by 3 bases and 2 bases respectively, leaving an intervening sequence of 20 bases. Measured from the cysteine to the phenylalanine, the CDR3 is 17 residues long. Of all the DNA, just the CDR3 is kept, 51 bases in frame from base 1. These reads were obtained on an Illumina HiSeq 2500. To make first-strand cDNA, Superscript III was used along with a set of TRAV- and TRBV-specific primers so that both the TCRalpha and TCRbeta chains were covered. TCRs were amplified with Phusion for 20 PCR cycles, with a constant-region primer paired with the adapter attached to the V primers. Amplification of the isolated mRNA was done with the MessageAmp II aRNA Amplification Kit, which involved a 16-hour in vitro transcription at 37 degrees C. The Dynabeads mRNA DIRECT Purification Kit was used to isolate mRNA for TCR sequencing. A second approximately 23-cycle Phusion PCR added indexed Illumina adapters, and products were purified with AMPure XP beads. The paper's data handling went like this. Custom Perl scripts were used to pool TCR sequences that encoded the same protein, to remove out-of-frame sequences, and to calculate the abundance of each clonotype. Any TCR sequence supported by only a single read was excluded from analysis. Among the metrics used to describe the repertoires were Shannon entropy, Gini index, clonality, richness, and the frequency of TCRs shared between repertoires. TCRdb reprocessed the public reads (quality trimming at Q25 with fastp, clone calling with MiXCR) and kept in-frame beta chains. Each entry is one CDR3 protein sequence, shown with its most common DNA and genes. The V and J calls here are based on TCRdb, not the publication. The sample profile shows approximately 100,000 distinct CDR3 sequences; roughly 20% of them were found once. The top ten hold over 3.5% of the sample.

This clonotype has a count of ten or more. Which antigen it targets is not known. The sample holds no much larger clone one base away, and base qualities are not on file. This clonotype originated in a male donor with prostate cancer. Recombination joined TRBV5-1 with TRBJ2-5; TRBD2 is possibly the D segment (6 matching bases). The specimen was PBMCs, collected after low-dose radiotherapy plus immunotherapy. The DNA sequence is TGCGCCAGCAGCTCGGAAACAGCCGGGGGTACGCAAGAGACCCAGTACTTC. It specifies CASSSETAGGTQETQYF.